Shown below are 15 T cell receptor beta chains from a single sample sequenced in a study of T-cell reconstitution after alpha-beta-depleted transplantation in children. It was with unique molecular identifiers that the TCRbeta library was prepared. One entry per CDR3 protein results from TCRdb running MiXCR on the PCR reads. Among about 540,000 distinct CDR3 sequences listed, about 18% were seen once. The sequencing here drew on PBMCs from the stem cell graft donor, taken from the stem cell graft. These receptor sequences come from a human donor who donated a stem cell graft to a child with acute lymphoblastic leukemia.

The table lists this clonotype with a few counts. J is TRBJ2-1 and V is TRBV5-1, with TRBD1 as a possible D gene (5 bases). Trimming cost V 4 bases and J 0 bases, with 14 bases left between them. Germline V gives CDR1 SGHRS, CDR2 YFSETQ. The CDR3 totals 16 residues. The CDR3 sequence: CASSPPRVGSYNEQFF. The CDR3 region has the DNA TGCGCCAGCAGCCCACCCAGGGTTGGCTCCTACAATGAGCAGTTCTTC.

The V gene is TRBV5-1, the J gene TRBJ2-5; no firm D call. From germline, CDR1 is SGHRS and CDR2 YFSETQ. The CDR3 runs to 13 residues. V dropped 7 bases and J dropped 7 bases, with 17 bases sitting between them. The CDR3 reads CASSLVVEGTQYF. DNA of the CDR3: TGCGCCAGCTCGTTGGTTGTAGAAGGGACCCAGTACTTC.

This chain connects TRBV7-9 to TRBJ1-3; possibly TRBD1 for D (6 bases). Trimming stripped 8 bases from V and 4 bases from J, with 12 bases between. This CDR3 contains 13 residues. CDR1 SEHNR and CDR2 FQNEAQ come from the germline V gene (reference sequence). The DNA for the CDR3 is TGTGCCAGCGGATTTGACAGGGGAAACACCATATATTTT. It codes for CASGFDRGNTIYF.

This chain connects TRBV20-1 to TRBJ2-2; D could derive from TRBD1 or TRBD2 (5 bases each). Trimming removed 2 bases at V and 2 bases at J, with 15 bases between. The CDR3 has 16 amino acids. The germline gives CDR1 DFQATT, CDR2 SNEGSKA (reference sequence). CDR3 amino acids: CSARSRGPANTGELFF. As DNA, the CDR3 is TGCAGTGCTAGATCCCGGGGACCTGCAAACACCGGGGAGCTGTTTTTT.

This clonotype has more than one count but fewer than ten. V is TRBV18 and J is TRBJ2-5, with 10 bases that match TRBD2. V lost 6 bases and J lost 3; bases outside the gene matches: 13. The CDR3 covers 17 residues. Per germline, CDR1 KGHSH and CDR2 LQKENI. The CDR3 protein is CASSNPWTSGKKETQYF. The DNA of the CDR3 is TGTGCCAGCTCCAACCCTTGGACTAGCGGCAAAAAAGAGACCCAGTACTTC. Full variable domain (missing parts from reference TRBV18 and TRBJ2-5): NAGVMQNPRHLVRRRGQEARLRCSPMKGHSHVYWYRQLPEEGLKFMVYLQKENIIDESGMPKERFSAEFPKEGPSILRIQQVVRGDSAAYFCASSNPWTSGKKETQYFGPGTRLLVL.

DNA for the CDR3: TGCGCCAGCACGGTAACAGATACGCAGTATTTT. As protein: CASTVTDTQYF. This chain links TRBV5-1 with TRBJ2-3; D unresolved. The CDR3 loop spans 11 amino acids. Germline-derived CDR1 and CDR2 are SGHRS and YFSETQ. The V end lost 6 bases, the J end lost 3 bases, and 5 bases lay between the germline ends.

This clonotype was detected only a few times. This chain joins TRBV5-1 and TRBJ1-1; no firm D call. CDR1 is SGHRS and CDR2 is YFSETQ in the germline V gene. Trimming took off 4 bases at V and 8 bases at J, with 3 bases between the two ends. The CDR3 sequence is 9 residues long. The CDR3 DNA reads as TGCGCCAGCAGCCTCGAAGCTTTCTTT. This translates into CASSLEAFF. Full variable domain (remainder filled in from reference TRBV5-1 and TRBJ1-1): KAGVTQTPRYLIKTRGQQVTLSCSPISGHRSVSWYQQTPGQGLQFLFEYFSETQRNKGNFPGRFSGRQFSNSRSEMNVSTLELGDSALYLCASSLEAFFGQGTRLTVV.

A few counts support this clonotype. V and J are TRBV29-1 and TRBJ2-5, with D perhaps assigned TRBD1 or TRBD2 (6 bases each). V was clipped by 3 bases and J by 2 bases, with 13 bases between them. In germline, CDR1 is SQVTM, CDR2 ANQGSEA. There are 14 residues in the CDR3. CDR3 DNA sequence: TGCAGCGTTGATACAGGGACTTTTCAAGAGACCCAGTACTTC. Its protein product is CSVDTGTFQETQYF.

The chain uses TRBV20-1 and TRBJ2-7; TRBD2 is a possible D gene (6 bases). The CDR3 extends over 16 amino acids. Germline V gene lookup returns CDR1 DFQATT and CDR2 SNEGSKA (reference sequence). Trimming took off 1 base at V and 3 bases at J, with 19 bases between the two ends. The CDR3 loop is CSARGTFGGGVYEQYF. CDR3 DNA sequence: TGCAGTGCTAGAGGTACCTTTGGGGGAGGTGTCTACGAGCAGTACTTC.

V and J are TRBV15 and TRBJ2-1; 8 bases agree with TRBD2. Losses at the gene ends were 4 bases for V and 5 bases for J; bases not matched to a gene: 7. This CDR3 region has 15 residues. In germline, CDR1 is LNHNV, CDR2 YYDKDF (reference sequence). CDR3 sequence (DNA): TGTGCCACCAGCATGAGCGGGAGTTTCAACAATGAGCAGTTCTTC. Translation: CATSMSGSFNNEQFF.

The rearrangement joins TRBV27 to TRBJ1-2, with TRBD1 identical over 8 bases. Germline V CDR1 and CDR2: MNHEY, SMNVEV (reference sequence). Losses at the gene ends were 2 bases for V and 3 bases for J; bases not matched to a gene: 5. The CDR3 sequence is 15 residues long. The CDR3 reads CASSLRTGSYYGYTF. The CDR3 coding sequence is TGTGCCAGCAGTTTAAGGACAGGGAGCTACTATGGCTACACCTTC.

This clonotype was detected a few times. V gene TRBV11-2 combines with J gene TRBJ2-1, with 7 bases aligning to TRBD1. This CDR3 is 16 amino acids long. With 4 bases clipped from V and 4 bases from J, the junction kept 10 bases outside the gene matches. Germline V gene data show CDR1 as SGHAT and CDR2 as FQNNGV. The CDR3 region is CASSSARGQHYNEQFF. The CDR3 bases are TGTGCCAGCAGCTCCGCCAGGGGACAGCATTACAATGAGCAGTTCTTC.

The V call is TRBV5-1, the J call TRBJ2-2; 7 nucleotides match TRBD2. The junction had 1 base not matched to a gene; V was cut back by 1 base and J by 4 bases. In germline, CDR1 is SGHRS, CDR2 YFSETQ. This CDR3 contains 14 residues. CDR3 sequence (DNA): TGCGCCAGCAGCTTGCCTAGCGGCACCGGGGAGCTGTTTTTT. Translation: CASSLPSGTGELFF.

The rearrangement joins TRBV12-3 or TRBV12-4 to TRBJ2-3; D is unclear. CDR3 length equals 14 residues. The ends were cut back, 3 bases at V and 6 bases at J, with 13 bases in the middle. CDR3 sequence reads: CASSFIRLPDTQYF. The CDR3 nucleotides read TGTGCCAGCAGTTTTATTAGGCTCCCGGATACGCAGTATTTT.

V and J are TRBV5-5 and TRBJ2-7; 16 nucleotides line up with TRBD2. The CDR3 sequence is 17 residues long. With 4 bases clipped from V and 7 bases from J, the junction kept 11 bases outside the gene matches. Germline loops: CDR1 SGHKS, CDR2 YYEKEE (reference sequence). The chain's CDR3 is CASSPGLAGGPSREQYF. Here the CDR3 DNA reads TGTGCCAGCAGCCCGGGACTAGCGGGAGGGCCCTCGAGAGAGCAGTACTTC.